This T cell receptor (beta chain) was retrieved from a study of blood T cell repertoires in COVID-19. V gave up 7 bases and J gave up 2 bases; unmatched junction bases: 3. Germline loops: CDR1 WSHSY, CDR2 SAAADI. The CDR3 has 14 residues. This clone occurred once. Per the study methods: Cell counts per sample came from amplifying reference gene primers. TCRdb's table, derived via immunoSEQ multiplex PCR, lists solely in-frame clones and lacks some. V, J and clone size derive from that table, while D and trimming were established from the DNA sequence. Here the sample spans around 320,000 clones, roughly 87% being singletons.

Specimen: peripheral blood. This sequence was found in a man younger than 35 with active or convalescent COVID-19. The chain recombines TRBV10-2 with TRBJ2-2; 8 nucleotides match TRBD1. CDR3 sequence reads: CASTQGANTGELFF. The CDR3 bases are TGCGCCAGCACCCAGGGGGCCAACACCGGGGAGCTGTTTTTT.